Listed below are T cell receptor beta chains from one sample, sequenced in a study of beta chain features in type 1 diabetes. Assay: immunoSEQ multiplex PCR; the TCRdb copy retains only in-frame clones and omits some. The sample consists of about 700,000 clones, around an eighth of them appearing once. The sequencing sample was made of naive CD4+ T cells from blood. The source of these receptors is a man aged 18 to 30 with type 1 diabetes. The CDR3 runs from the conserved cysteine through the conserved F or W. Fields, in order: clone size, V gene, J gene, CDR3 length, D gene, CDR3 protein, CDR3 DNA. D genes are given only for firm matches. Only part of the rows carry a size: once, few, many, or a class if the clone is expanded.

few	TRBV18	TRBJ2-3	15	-	CASSPWIGSADTQYF	TGTGCCAGCTCGCCCTGGATTGGATCAGCAGATACGCAGTATTTT
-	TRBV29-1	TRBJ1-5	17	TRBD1	CSVAGQGEWGRNQPQHF	TGCAGCGTTGCGGGACAGGGGGAGTGGGGACGCAATCAGCCCCAGCATTTT
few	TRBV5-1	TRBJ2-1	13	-	CASRGTVYNEQFF	TGCGCCAGCCGGGGGACAGTCTACAATGAGCAGTTCTTC
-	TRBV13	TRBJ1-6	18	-	CASSLDGPAGRQWSPLHF	TGTGCCAGCAGCTTAGATGGTCCAGCCGGCCGCCAGTGGTCACCCCTCCACTTT
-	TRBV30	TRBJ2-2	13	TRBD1	CAWSGQGAGELFF	TGTGCCTGGAGTGGACAGGGCGCCGGGGAGCTGTTTTTT
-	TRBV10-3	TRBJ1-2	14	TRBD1	CAISEPDRLGGYTF	TGTGCCATCAGTGAACCGGACAGGTTGGGCGGCTACACCTTC
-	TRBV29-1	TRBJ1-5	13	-	CSVEPGGNQPQHF	TGCAGCGTTGAGCCTGGGGGCAATCAGCCCCAGCATTTT
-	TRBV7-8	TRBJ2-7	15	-	CASSLRRGFAYEQYF	TGTGCCAGCAGCTTACGGCGGGGTTTCGCCTACGAGCAGTACTTC
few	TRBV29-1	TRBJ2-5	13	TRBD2	CSVVERGGETQYF	TGCAGCGTTGTGGAGCGGGGGGGCGAGACCCAGTACTTC
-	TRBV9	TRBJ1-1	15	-	CASSAQTFPNTEAFF	TGTGCCAGCAGCGCCCAGACCTTTCCGAACACTGAAGCTTTCTTT
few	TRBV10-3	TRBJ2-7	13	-	CAISGQGGSEQYF	TGTGCCATCAGTGGCCAGGGGGGAAGCGAGCAGTACTTC
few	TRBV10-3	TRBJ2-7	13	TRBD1	CAIRLQGDYEQYF	TGTGCCATCAGACTACAGGGGGACTACGAGCAGTACTTC
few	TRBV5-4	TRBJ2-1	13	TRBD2	CATSGTIYNEQFF	TGTGCCACGTCCGGGACTATTTACAATGAGCAGTTCTTC
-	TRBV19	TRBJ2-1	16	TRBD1	CASTPRTGSEANEQFF	TGTGCCAGTACCCCGAGGACAGGGAGCGAGGCAAATGAGCAGTTCTTC
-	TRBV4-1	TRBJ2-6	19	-	CASSRTSGQRSSGANVLTF	TGCGCCAGCAGCCGGACGAGCGGACAGCGGTCCTCTGGGGCCAACGTCCTGACTTTC
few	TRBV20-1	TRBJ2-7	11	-	CSAYEGWEQYF	TGCAGTGCTTACGAGGGCTGGGAGCAGTACTTC
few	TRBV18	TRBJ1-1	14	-	CASSVFGENTEAFF	TGTGCCAGCTCAGTTTTCGGGGAGAACACTGAAGCTTTCTTT
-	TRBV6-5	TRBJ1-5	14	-	CASSYTNSNQPQHF	TGTGCCAGCAGTTATACGAATAGCAATCAGCCCCAGCATTTT
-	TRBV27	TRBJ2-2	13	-	CASSKSELEELFF	TGTGCCAGCAGCAAGAGCGAGCTTGAGGAGCTGTTTTTT
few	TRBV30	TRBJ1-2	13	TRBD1	CAWSVQMEQGGTF	TGTGCCTGGAGTGTACAGATGGAACAGGGGGGAACCTTC
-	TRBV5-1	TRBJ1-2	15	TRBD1	CASSLDGQGTYGYTF	TGCGCCAGCAGCTTGGACGGACAGGGGACCTATGGCTACACCTTC
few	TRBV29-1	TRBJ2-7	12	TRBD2	CSVELADYEQYF	TGCAGCGTTGAACTAGCGGACTACGAGCAGTACTTC
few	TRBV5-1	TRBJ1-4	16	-	CASSSGKVSTNEKLFF	TGCGCCAGCAGCTCAGGGAAGGTTTCTACTAATGAAAAACTGTTTTTT
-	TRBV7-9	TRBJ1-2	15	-	CASSSSVQIPSGYTF	TGTGCCAGCAGCTCGTCAGTGCAGATTCCTTCTGGCTACACCTTC
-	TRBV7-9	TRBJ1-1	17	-	CASSPSLSTYRDTEAFF	TGTGCCAGCAGCCCATCCCTCTCGACTTACCGGGACACTGAAGCTTTCTTT
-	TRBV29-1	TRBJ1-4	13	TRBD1	CSVRTGKDEKLFF	TGCAGCGTCCGGACAGGGAAGGACGAAAAACTGTTTTTT
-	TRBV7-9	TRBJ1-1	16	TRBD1	CASSLTLSGGDTEAFF	TGTGCCAGCAGCTTAACGCTGTCAGGGGGGGATACTGAAGCTTTCTTT
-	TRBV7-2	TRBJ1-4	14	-	CASSLGQGEEKLFF	TGTGCCAGCAGCTTAGGGCAGGGAGAAGAAAAACTGTTTTTT
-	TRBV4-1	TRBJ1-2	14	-	CASSQEGQGVGYTF	TGCGCCAGCAGCCAAGAAGGCCAGGGTGTAGGCTACACCTTC
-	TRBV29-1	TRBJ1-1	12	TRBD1	CSAGQMNTEAFF	TGCAGCGCGGGACAGATGAACACTGAAGCTTTCTTT
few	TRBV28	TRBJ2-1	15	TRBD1	CASIDGQGTGNEQFF	TGTGCCAGCATCGACGGACAGGGCACGGGCAATGAGCAGTTCTTC
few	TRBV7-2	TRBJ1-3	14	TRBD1	CASRQGSSGNTIYF	TGTGCCAGTCGACAGGGGAGCTCTGGAAACACCATATATTTT
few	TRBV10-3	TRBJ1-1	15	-	CAISDHKTGNTEAFF	TGTGCCATCAGTGATCATAAGACAGGGAACACTGAAGCTTTCTTT
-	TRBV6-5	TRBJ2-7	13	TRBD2	CASRLAVSYEQYF	TGTGCCAGCAGACTAGCGGTATCCTACGAGCAGTACTTC
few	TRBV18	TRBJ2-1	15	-	CASSRLDKTYNEQFF	TGTGCCAGCTCACGTTTGGACAAAACCTACAATGAGCAGTTCTTC
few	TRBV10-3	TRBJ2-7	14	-	CAISETEARDEQYF	TGTGCCATCAGTGAGACCGAAGCCAGGGACGAGCAGTACTTC
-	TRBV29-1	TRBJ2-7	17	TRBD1	CSVTQTPGQGASYEQYF	TGCAGCGTGACCCAAACGCCGGGACAGGGGGCCTCCTACGAGCAGTACTTC
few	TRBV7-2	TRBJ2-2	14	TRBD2	CASSLVREAGELFF	TGTGCCAGCAGCTTAGTCCGGGAGGCCGGGGAGCTGTTTTTT
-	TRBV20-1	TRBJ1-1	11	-	CSDARVTEAFF	TGCAGTGACGCACGGGTCACTGAAGCTTTCTTT
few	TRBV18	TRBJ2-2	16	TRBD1	CASSDPGQMNTGELFF	TGTGCCAGCTCAGACCCGGGACAGATGAACACCGGGGAGCTGTTTTTT
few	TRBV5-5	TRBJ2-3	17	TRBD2	CASSPHSTSGGTDTQYF	TGTGCCAGCAGCCCCCATTCCACTAGCGGCGGCACAGATACGCAGTATTTT
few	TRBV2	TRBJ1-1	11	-	CASGWNTEAFF	TGTGCCAGCGGGTGGAACACTGAAGCTTTCTTT
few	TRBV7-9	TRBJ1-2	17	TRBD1	CASSYRDRPPFNYGYTF	TGTGCCAGCAGCTACCGGGACAGGCCCCCTTTTAACTATGGCTACACCTTC
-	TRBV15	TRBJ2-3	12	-	CATSRDGPRVYF	TGTGCCACCAGCAGAGATGGACCCCGGGTCTATTTT
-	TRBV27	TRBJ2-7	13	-	CASSLTDTYEQYF	TGTGCCAGCAGTTTGACTGATACCTACGAGCAGTACTTC